The next 18 T cell receptor beta chains were all read from a single sample in a study of post-analysis software for immune sequencing data. Findings and caveats of the study: A few TRBV segments occurring more often in patients than controls included TRBV5-6, TRBV5-1 and TRBV20-1.

These receptors have no known antigen. Every TCR beta cDNA library bore unique molecular identifiers. MiXCR was run by TCRdb on the PCR reads, yielding one entry per CDR3 protein. In the table there are roughly 200,000 distinct CDR3 sequences, roughly 28% of which are singletons. Source material: blood. These receptors all come from a girl aged 2 to 17 with multiple sclerosis.

Of note for this clonotype: This may arise from a read error, as a much more abundant clone is one base away. The chain couples TRBV28 to TRBJ1-4; D may be TRBD1 (5 bases). The CDR3 sequence is 16 residues long. The germline V gene encodes CDR1 MDHEN and CDR2 SYDVKM. For the CDR3, the DNA is TGTGCCGGCAGTTCGGGTGGGGACCCCTTGATTGAAAAACTGTTTTTT. Translating it yields CAGSSGGDPLIEKLFF.

Comments on this clonotype: A much larger clone differs by one base, so this may be a read error. The chain links TRBV10-3 to TRBJ2-4; D is possibly TRBD1 (6 bases). The J call may be wrong; the DNA end is better matched by TRBJ2-7. Germline CDR1 reads ENHRY; CDR2 reads SYGVKD. This CDR3 has 12 amino acids. CDR3 DNA: TGTACCATCGGGACAATGCGATCCGAGCAGTACTTC. The encoded protein is CTIGTMRSEQYF.

Points on this clonotype: A read error may explain this, as a much larger clone is one base away. The rearrangement uses TRBV20-1 and TRBJ1-2; TRBD1 matches at 7 bases. CDR1 is DFQATT and CDR2 is SNEGSKA in the germline V gene (reference sequence). This CDR3 is built from 13 residues. CDR3 bases: TGCGGTGCTAGGATAGACAGGGACTATGGCTACACCTTC. Translation: CGARIDRDYGYTF.

The chain combines TRBV7-2 with TRBJ2-5; D might be TRBD1 (6 bases). The CDR3 is made up of 15 amino acids. V dropped 7 bases and J dropped 11 bases, with 26 bases sitting between them. CDR1 SGHTA and CDR2 FQGNSA come from the germline V gene. CDR3 bases: TGTACCAGCACCGCGTTAGTTGGGGGCCCTTGGGAGCAGTACTTC. Translated: CTSTALVGGPWEQYF.

Regarding this clonotype: Since a much larger clone is just one base distant, this may be a read error. The chain couples TRBV28 to TRBJ2-5, with no clear D. The J call may be in error: the DNA end matches TRBJ2-7 better. CDR1 MDHEN and CDR2 SYDVKM come from the germline V gene. The CDR3 extends over 11 amino acids. CDR3 nucleotides: TGTGCCACCGGCGGAAAATACGAGCAGTACTTC. It translates to CATGGKYEQYF.

This rearrangement joins TRBV3-1 to TRBJ2-7; 7 bases line up with TRBD1. Losses at the gene ends were 4 bases for V and 6 bases for J; bases not matched to a gene: 15. Germline CDR1 is LGHDT and CDR2 is YNNKEL (reference sequence). The CDR3 consists of 16 residues. CDR3 in DNA: TGTGCCAGCAGCCCTAGTGGGTACAGGGGCTCTTCCGAGCAGTACTTC. Protein sequence: CASSPSGYRGSSEQYF.

This clonotype appeared many times. The chain links TRBV27 to TRBJ2-1; 7 bases line up with TRBD2. The CDR3 contains 16 residues. Per germline, CDR1 MNHEY and CDR2 SMNVEV (reference sequence). V was pared by 5 bases and J by 0 bases, with 7 bases of the junction left unmatched. CDR3 sequence (DNA): TGTGCCAGCAGTATTCCTGGCGGGAGCTCCTACAATGAGCAGTTCTTC. It codes for CASSIPGGSSYNEQFF.

This clonotype appeared a few times. The V gene is TRBV5-1, the J gene TRBJ2-1; D uncertain. The CDR3 is 14 residues long. Germline CDR1 reads SGHRS; CDR2 reads YFSETQ. V shed 3 bases and J shed 3 bases, with 10 bases lying between them. The CDR3 sequence is CASSCLGGYNEQFF. Written as DNA, the CDR3 is TGCGCCAGCAGCTGCCTCGGCGGCTACAATGAGCAGTTCTTC.

This clonotype showed up many times. V gene TRBV5-6 combines with J gene TRBJ2-1; 7 bases are shared with TRBD2. Per the germline V gene, CDR1 is SGHDT and CDR2 is YYEEEE. CDR3 length: 14 amino acids. V lost 3 bases to trimming and J lost 5 bases; unmatched junction nucleotides: 5. The CDR3 DNA reads TGTGCCAGCAGCTCCAGACTAGCACACAATGAGCAGTTCTTC. Its protein is CASSSRLAHNEQFF. The complete variable domain, with remaining parts taken from reference TRBV5-6 and TRBJ2-1, reads DAGVTQSPTHLIKTRGQQVTLRCSPKSGHDTVSWYQQALGQGPQFIFQYYEEEERQRGNFPDRFSGHQFPNYSSELNVNALLLGDSALYLCASSSRLAHNEQFFGPGTRLTVL.

The chain uses TRBV20-1 and TRBJ1-6, with D perhaps TRBD1 (5 bases). The ends were cut back, 4 bases at V and 0 bases at J, with 13 bases in the middle. The CDR3 extends over 16 amino acids. Germline CDR1 and CDR2: DFQATT and SNEGSKA (reference sequence). CDR3 amino acids: CSATGTVRSYNSPLHF. The CDR3 DNA reads TGCAGTGCTACCGGGACCGTACGCTCCTATAATTCACCCCTCCACTTT.

This clonotype was seen only a few times. The gene calls are TRBV18 and TRBJ2-2, with 7 bases that match TRBD1. Losses at the gene ends were 1 base for V and 3 bases for J; bases not matched to a gene: 5. The CDR3 has 16 residues. Looked up from germline, CDR1 is KGHSH and CDR2 is LQKENI. CDR3 nucleotide sequence: TGTGCCAGCTCACCACAAGTCCAGGGGGACACCGGGGAGCTGTTTTTT. Protein product: CASSPQVQGDTGELFF.

This clonotype was recorded at least ten times. V gene TRBV14 combines with J gene TRBJ2-1, with D possibly called TRBD1 or TRBD2 (6 bases each). CDR1 is SGHDN, CDR2 FVKESK, per germline. Trimming shortened V by 6 bases and J by 1 base, and 10 bases separated the two germline ends. The CDR3 consists of 14 residues. The CDR3 sequence is CASRQGLSYNEQFF. CDR3 in DNA: TGTGCCAGCAGACAGGGACTTTCCTACAATGAGCAGTTCTTC.

This clonotype was seen more than once but under ten times. This chain links TRBV4-1 with TRBJ2-4; a possible D gene is TRBD2 (5 bases). The CDR3 sequence is 13 residues long. Germline assignment: CDR1 MGHRA and CDR2 YSYEKL. The V end lost 8 bases, the J end lost 3 bases, and 11 bases lay between the germline ends. DNA for the CDR3: TGCGCCAGCGCGGCCGCGGGCAAAAACATTCAGTACTTC. Translated, it gives CASAAAGKNIQYF.

The chain uses TRBV20-1 and TRBJ2-1; D may be TRBD2 (6 bases). V was clipped by 2 bases and J by 4 bases, with 24 bases between them. CDR1 is DFQATT, CDR2 SNEGSKA, per germline (reference sequence). The CDR3 consists of 18 residues. The CDR3 DNA sequence: TGCAGTGCTAGACGATCCTCCTCAACTAGCTGGAGGTACAATGAGCAGTTCTTC. Translating it yields CSARRSSSTSWRYNEQFF.

The rearrangement links TRBV20-1 to TRBJ1-1; D is ambiguous. Germline V gives CDR1 DFQATT, CDR2 SNEGSKA (reference sequence). There are 12 residues in the CDR3. The CDR3 protein is CRAPHMDTEAFF. The CDR3 DNA reads TGCAGGGCTCCACACATGGACACTGAAGCTTTCTTT.

This clonotype was found a few times. The chain couples TRBV2 to TRBJ1-5, with D possibly TRBD1 on 5 matching bases. In germline, CDR1 is SNHLY, CDR2 FYNNEI. V was trimmed by 4 bases and J by 4 bases, leaving 8 bases between them. The CDR3 consists of 13 residues. The CDR3 is CASSGEGNQPQHF. CDR3 in DNA: TGTGCCAGCAGTGGGGAGGGGAATCAGCCCCAGCATTTT.

CDR3 region: CASSETQGAGDSRTQYF. The CDR3 region has the DNA TGTGCCAGCAGCGAAACCCAGGGGGCCGGCGACTCGAGGACCCAGTACTTC. This chain uses TRBV3-1 with TRBJ2-5; 8 bases fit TRBD1. V shed 5 bases, J shed 7 bases, and the junction held 18 bases outside the gene matches. Germline V gene sequence: CDR1 LGHDT, CDR2 YNNKEL (reference sequence). This CDR3 is 17 amino acids long.

This clonotype was counted many times. The chain is built from TRBV20-1 and TRBJ2-3; 9 bases are shared with TRBD2. Trimming at V came to 1 base and at J to 2 bases, leaving 4 bases not matched to a gene. CDR1 and CDR2 from the germline V gene are DFQATT and SNEGSKA (reference sequence). There are 15 residues in the CDR3. The CDR3 nucleotides read TGCAGTGCTAGAGCGCTAGCGGGGAACACAGATACGCAGTATTTT. Protein sequence: CSARALAGNTDTQYF.